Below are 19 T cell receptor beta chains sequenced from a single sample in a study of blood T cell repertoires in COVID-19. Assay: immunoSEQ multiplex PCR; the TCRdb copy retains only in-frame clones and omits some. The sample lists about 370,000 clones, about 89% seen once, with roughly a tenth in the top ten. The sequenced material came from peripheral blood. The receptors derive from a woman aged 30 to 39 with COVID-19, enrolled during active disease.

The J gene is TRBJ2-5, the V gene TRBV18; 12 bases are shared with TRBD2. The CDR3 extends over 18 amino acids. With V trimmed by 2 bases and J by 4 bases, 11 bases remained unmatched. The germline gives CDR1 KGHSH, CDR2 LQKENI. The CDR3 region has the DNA TGTGCCAGCTCACCATTTTCCCGACTAGCGGGAGAGGGAGAGACCCAGTACTTC. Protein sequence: CASSPFSRLAGEGETQYF.

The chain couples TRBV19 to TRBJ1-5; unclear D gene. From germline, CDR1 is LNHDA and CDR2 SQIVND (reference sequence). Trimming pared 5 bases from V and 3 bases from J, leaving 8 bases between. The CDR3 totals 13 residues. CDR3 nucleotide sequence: TGTGCCAGTAGTCCGGAGGTCAATCAGCCCCAGCATTTT. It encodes CASSPEVNQPQHF.

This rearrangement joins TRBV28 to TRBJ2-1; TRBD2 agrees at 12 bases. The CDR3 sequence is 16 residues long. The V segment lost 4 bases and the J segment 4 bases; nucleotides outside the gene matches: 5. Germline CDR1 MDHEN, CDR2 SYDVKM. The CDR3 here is CASSSPGTSGYNEQFF. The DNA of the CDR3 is TGTGCCAGCAGTTCCCCCGGGACTAGCGGGTACAATGAGCAGTTCTTC.

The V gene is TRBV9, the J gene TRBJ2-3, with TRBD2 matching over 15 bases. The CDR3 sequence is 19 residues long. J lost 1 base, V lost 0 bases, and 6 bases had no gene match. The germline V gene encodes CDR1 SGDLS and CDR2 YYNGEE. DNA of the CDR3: TGTGCCAGCAGCGTAGACGGACTAGCGGGAGGGAGGGGCACAGATACGCAGTATTTT. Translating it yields CASSVDGLAGGRGTDTQYF.

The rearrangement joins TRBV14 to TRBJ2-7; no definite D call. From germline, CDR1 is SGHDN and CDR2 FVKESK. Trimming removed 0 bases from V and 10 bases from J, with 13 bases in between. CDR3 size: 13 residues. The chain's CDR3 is CASSQDLQSLQYF. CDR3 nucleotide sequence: TGTGCCAGCAGCCAAGATTTGCAGTCTTTACAGTACTTC.

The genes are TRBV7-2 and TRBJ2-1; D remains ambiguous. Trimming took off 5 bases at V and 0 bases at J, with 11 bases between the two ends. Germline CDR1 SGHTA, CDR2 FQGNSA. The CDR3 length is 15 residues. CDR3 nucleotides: TGTGCCAGCAGCCCGCTACTGTACTCCTACAATGAGCAGTTCTTC. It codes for CASSPLLYSYNEQFF.

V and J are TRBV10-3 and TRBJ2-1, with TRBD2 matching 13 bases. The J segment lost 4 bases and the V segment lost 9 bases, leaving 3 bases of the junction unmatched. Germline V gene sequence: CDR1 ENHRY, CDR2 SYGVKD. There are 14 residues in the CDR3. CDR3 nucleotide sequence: TGTGCCATTGGGACTAGCGGGACATACAATGAGCAGTTCTTC. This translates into CAIGTSGTYNEQFF.

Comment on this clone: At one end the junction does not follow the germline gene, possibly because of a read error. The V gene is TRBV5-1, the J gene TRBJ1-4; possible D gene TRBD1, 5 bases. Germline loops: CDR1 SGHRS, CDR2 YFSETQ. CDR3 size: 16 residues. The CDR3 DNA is TGCGCCAGCAACTTGGGCCCCCAGGGATTCGGTGAAAAACTGTTTTTT. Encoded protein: CASNLGPQGFGEKLFF.

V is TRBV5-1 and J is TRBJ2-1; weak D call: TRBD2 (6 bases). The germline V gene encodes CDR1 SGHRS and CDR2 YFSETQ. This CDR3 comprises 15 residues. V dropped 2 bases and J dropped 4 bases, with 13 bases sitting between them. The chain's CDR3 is CASSFVASAYNEQFF. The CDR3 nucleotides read TGCGCCAGCAGCTTTGTGGCTAGCGCTTACAATGAGCAGTTCTTC.

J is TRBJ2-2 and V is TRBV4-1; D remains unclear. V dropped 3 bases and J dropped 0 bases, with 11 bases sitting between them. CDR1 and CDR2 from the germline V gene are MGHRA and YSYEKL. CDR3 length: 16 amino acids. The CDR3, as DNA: TGCGCCAGCAGCCAGAGGTACAATGCGAACACCGGGGAGCTGTTTTTT. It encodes CASSQRYNANTGELFF.

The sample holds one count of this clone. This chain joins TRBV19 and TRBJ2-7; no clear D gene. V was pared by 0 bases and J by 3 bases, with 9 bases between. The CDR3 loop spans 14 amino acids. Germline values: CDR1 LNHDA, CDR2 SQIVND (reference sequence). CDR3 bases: TGTGCCAGTAGTATAGATATTCGGGTCTACGAGCAGTACTTC. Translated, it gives CASSIDIRVYEQYF.

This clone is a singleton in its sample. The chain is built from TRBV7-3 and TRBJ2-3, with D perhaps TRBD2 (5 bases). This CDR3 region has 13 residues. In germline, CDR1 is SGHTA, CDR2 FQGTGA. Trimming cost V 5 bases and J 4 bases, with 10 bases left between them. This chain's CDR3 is CASSTSGSDTQYF. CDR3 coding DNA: TGTGCCAGCAGCACCTCGGGGTCAGATACGCAGTATTTT.

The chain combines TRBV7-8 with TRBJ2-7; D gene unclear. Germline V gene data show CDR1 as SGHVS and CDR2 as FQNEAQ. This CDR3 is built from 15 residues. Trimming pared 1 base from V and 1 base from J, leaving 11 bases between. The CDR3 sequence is CASSLEPTLSYEQYF. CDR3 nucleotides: TGTGCCAGCAGCTTAGAACCTACGTTGTCCTACGAGCAGTACTTC.

CDR3 loop: CASSPPAQISSIQYF. The CDR3 DNA sequence: TGTGCCAGCTCACCACCGGCACAGATCTCAAGCATTCAGTACTTC. The chain joins TRBV18 to TRBJ2-4; D gene ambiguous. CDR3 length: 15 residues. Looked up from germline, CDR1 is KGHSH and CDR2 is LQKENI. Between the trimmed V and J ends, which lost 0 bases and 9 bases, there was a span of 15 bases.

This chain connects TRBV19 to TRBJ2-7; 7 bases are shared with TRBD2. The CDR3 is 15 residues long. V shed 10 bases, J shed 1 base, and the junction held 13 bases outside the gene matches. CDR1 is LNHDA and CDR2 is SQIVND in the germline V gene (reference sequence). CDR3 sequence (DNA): TGTGCCACCCGGCGGGGGAGCGATCAATCCTACGAGCAGTACTTC. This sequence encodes CATRRGSDQSYEQYF.

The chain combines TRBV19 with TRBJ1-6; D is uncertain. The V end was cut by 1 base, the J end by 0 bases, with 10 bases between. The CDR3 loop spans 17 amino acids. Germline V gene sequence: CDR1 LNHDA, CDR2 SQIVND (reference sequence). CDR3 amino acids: CASSIVPGSSYNSPLHF. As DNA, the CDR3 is TGTGCCAGTAGTATAGTTCCGGGGAGCTCCTATAATTCACCCCTCCACTTT.

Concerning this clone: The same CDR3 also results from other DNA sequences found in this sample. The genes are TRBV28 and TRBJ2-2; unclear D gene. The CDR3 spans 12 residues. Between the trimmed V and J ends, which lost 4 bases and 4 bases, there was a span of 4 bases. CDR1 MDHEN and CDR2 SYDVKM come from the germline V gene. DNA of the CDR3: TGTGCCAGCAGTTCGGGCACCGGGGAGCTGTTTTTT. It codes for CASSSGTGELFF.

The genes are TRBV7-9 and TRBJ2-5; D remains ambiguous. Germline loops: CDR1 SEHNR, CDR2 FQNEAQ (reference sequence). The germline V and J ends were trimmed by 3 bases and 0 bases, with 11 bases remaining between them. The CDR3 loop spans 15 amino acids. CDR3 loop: CASSLVASYQETQYF. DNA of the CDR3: TGTGCCAGCAGCTTGGTAGCAAGTTACCAAGAGACCCAGTACTTC. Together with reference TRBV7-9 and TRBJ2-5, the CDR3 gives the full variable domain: DTGVSQNPRHKITKRGQNVTFRCDPISEHNRLYWYRQTLGQGPEFLTYFQNEAQLEKSRLLSDRFSAERPKGSFSTLEIQRTEQGDSAMYLCASSLVASYQETQYFGPGTRLLVL.

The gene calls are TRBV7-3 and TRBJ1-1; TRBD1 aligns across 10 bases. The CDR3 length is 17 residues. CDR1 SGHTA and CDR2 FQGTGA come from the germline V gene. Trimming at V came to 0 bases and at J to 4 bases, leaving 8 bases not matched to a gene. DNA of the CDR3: TGTGCCAGCAGCTTAACGGGACAGGGGAAGTTTGGCACTGAAGCTTTCTTT. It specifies CASSLTGQGKFGTEAFF.